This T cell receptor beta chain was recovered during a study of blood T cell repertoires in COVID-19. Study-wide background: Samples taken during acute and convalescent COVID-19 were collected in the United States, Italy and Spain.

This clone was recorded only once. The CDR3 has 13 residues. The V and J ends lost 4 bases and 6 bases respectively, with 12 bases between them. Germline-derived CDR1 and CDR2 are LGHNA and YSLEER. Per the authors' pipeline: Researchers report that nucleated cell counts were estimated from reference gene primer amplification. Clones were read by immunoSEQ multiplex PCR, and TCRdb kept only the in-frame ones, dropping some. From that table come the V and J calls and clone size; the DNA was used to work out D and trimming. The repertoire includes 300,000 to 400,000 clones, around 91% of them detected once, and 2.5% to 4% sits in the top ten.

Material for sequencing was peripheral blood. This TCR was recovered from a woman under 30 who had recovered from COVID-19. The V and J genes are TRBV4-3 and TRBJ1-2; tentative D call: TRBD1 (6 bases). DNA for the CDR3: TGCGCCAGCAGCCCCCGTGGGGGCCATGGCTACACCTTC. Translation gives CASSPRGGHGYTF.